These T cell receptor beta chains were read from a single sample in a study of shared clonotypes between healthy human individuals. Produced via immunoSEQ multiplex PCR; TCRdb's table is partial and in-frame only. The sample carries approximately 1.1 million clones, around 78% recorded once. Sequences were obtained from memory CD4+ T cells from PBMCs. The receptors shown here come from a man aged 18 to 30 in good health. Some clones in this sample may be carry-over from other donors' samples. The CDR3 runs from the conserved cysteine through the conserved F or W. Fields, in order: CDR3 length, D gene, clone size, V gene, J gene, CDR3 protein, CDR3 DNA. A D gene is named only where the DNA matches it firmly. Part of the rows lack a size; the others show once, few, many or a class for expanded clones.

cdr3_length: 11; d_call: -; clone_size: few; v_call: TRBV30; j_call: TRBJ1-1; cdr3_aa: CAWSGGQAAFF; cdr3_nt: TGTGCCTGGAGTGGAGGCCAGGCTGCTTTCTTT
cdr3_length: 13; d_call: -; clone_size: -; v_call: TRBV5-1; j_call: TRBJ1-5; cdr3_aa: CASSLDLDQPQHF; cdr3_nt: TGCGCCAGCAGCTTGGATTTAGATCAGCCCCAGCATTTT
cdr3_length: 15; d_call: TRBD2; clone_size: -; v_call: TRBV5-4; j_call: TRBJ2-1; cdr3_aa: CASSKGGTSGSPQFF; cdr3_nt: TGTGCCAGCAGCAAGGGGGGGACTAGCGGGAGTCCGCAGTTCTTC
cdr3_length: 18; d_call: -; clone_size: -; v_call: TRBV14; j_call: TRBJ2-5; cdr3_aa: CASSQDKALFGREETQYF; cdr3_nt: TGTGCCAGCAGCCAAGATAAAGCCCTTTTTGGTAGGGAAGAGACCCAGTACTTC
cdr3_length: 12; d_call: TRBD1; clone_size: -; v_call: TRBV28; j_call: TRBJ1-5; cdr3_aa: CASSQGGQPQHF; cdr3_nt: TGTGCCAGCAGTCAGGGGGGTCAGCCCCAGCATTTT
cdr3_length: 14; d_call: -; clone_size: -; v_call: TRBV9; j_call: TRBJ2-3; cdr3_aa: CASSVGLGTDTQYF; cdr3_nt: TGTGCCAGCAGCGTAGGACTTGGCACAGATACGCAGTATTTT
cdr3_length: 15; d_call: TRBD1; clone_size: -; v_call: TRBV7-8; j_call: TRBJ1-2; cdr3_aa: CASSLTGGSNYGYTF; cdr3_nt: TGTGCCAGCAGTTTGACAGGGGGATCGAACTATGGCTACACCTTC
cdr3_length: 15; d_call: TRBD1; clone_size: few; v_call: TRBV29-1; j_call: TRBJ1-2; cdr3_aa: CSVERSGQGNYGYTF; cdr3_nt: TGCAGCGTTGAGAGGAGTGGACAGGGTAACTATGGCTACACCTTC
cdr3_length: 13; d_call: -; clone_size: -; v_call: TRBV2; j_call: TRBJ2-3; cdr3_aa: CASSEGLGSTQYF; cdr3_nt: TGTGCCAGCAGTGAAGGATTGGGGAGTACGCAGTATTTT
cdr3_length: 16; d_call: TRBD1; clone_size: -; v_call: TRBV7-8; j_call: TRBJ1-2; cdr3_aa: CASSLMYGTGDYGYTF; cdr3_nt: TGTGCCAGCAGCTTAATGTACGGGACAGGGGACTATGGCTACACCTTC